This T cell receptor (beta chain) is from a study of T cells after yellow fever vaccination. Study findings and constraints: Booster sampling recovered most clones from primary vaccination (nearly 98% CD4, approximately 88% CD8).

The CDR3 is 13 amino acids. Per germline, CDR1 SEHNR and CDR2 FQNEAQ (reference sequence). Trimming removed 8 bases from V and 6 bases from J; junction bases left unmatched: 5. This clonotype was counted only a few times. Its antigen is undetermined. Via MiXCR, TCRdb re-called the 5' RACE reads, giving one row per CDR3 protein. The data contain roughly 340,000 distinct CDR3 sequences, 3% to 4.5% of them singletons. The V call is TRBV7-9, the J call TRBJ2-1, with 9 nucleotides matching TRBD1. The sequenced sample was PBMCs, obtained 5 days after the yellow fever booster vaccination. The TCR sequence derives from a young man who received the YFV17D yellow fever vaccine. For the CDR3, the DNA is TGTGCCAGCCCGGGACAGGGACCCAATGAGCAGTTCTTC. Protein product: CASPGQGPNEQFF.